This is a list of T cell receptor beta chains from one sample in a study of cytomegalovirus exposure and HLA in healthy donors. Profiling relied on immunoSEQ multiplex PCR, and the TCRdb table lists in-frame clones only, not all of them. This sample has 100,000 to 150,000 clones, with approximately 90% found just once. Sequences were obtained from PBMCs. These receptor sequences come from a woman in her 30s in good health and CMV-seronegative. The CDR3 runs from the conserved cysteine through the conserved F or W. A D gene is named only where the DNA matches it firmly. Size values are once, few and many counts, or a class for expanded clones, and some rows have none.

D: .; V: TRBV28; J: TRBJ1-4; size: .; DNA: TGTGCCAGCAGTTTGAGAACAACTAATGAAAAACTGTTTTTT; CDR3: CASSLRTTNEKLFF
D: TRBD2; V: TRBV7-8; J: TRBJ2-1; size: .; DNA: TGTGCCAGCAGCTTAGCAAGGGGGTTTTTAGGCGGGAGGCCTCTGTCCAATGAGCAGTTCTTC; CDR3: CASSLARGFLGGRPLSNEQFF
D: .; V: TRBV14; J: TRBJ2-7; size: .; DNA: TGTGCCAGCAGCCAAAGGACTGGGTCCTACGAGCAGTACTTC; CDR3: CASSQRTGSYEQYF
D: TRBD1; V: TRBV19; J: TRBJ1-5; size: .; DNA: TGTGCCAGTAGTATCCCAGACAGGGTTGGTCAGCCCCAGCATTTT; CDR3: CASSIPDRVGQPQHF
D: TRBD1; V: TRBV18; J: TRBJ1-2; size: .; DNA: TGTGCCAGCTCACCACCGCGGGACAGTCTGAATGGCTACACCTTC; CDR3: CASSPPRDSLNGYTF
D: TRBD2; V: TRBV28; J: TRBJ2-7; size: .; DNA: TGTGCCAGCAGCCTAGGTAGGCTAGCGGATTCCTCCTACGAGCAGTACTTC; CDR3: CASSLGRLADSSYEQYF
D: TRBD2; V: TRBV7-3; J: TRBJ2-7; size: once; DNA: TGTGCCAGCAGCTTAATGTTGGGGGGGGAGCAGTACTTC; CDR3: CASSLMLGGEQYF
D: .; V: TRBV28; J: TRBJ1-5; size: .; DNA: TGTGCCAGCAGTGCCGACAGGCACTATCAGCCCCAGCATTTT; CDR3: CASSADRHYQPQHF
D: .; V: TRBV28; J: TRBJ2-1; size: .; DNA: TGTGCCAGCACTGTGCCTAGCTCCTACAATGAGCAGTTCTTC; CDR3: CASTVPSSYNEQFF
D: TRBD1; V: TRBV5-1; J: TRBJ1-6; size: .; DNA: TGCGCCAGCAGCTGGACAGGGGTTGGTAATTCACCCCTCCACTTT; CDR3: CASSWTGVGNSPLHF
D: .; V: TRBV29-1; J: TRBJ1-2; size: .; DNA: TGCAGCGTTGAAGATCCGACAGAAATCTATGGCTACACCTTC; CDR3: CSVEDPTEIYGYTF
D: TRBD1; V: TRBV4-3; J: TRBJ1-2; size: .; DNA: TGCGCCAGCAGCCAAATAGGAAGGGACAGGGAAAACTATGGCTACACCTTC; CDR3: CASSQIGRDRENYGYTF
D: TRBD1; V: TRBV28; J: TRBJ2-1; size: .; DNA: TGTGCCAGCAGTATTCTGGGGGGACAGGGGTACAATGAGCAGTTCTTC; CDR3: CASSILGGQGYNEQFF
D: TRBD1; V: TRBV28; J: TRBJ1-5; size: .; DNA: TGTGCCAGCAGTTTCCTCAAACAGGGGCCAGAATATAGCAATCAGCCCCAGCATTTT; CDR3: CASSFLKQGPEYSNQPQHF
D: TRBD2; V: TRBV7-3; J: TRBJ2-1; size: .; DNA: TGTGCCAGCAGCTTAAGCCCCGGACTAGGTCTTGAGCAGTTCTTC; CDR3: CASSLSPGLGLEQFF
D: TRBD2; V: TRBV11-1; J: TRBJ2-6; size: .; DNA: TGTGCCAGCAGCCCTCGGACTAGCGGGAGGGCAGGGGCCAACGTCCTGACTTTC; CDR3: CASSPRTSGRAGANVLTF
D: TRBD2; V: TRBV4-3; J: TRBJ2-2; size: .; DNA: TGCGCCAGCAGCCTTTTGGCGGGGGGAAGCACCGGGGAGCTGTTTTTT; CDR3: CASSLLAGGSTGELFF
D: .; V: TRBV4-2; J: TRBJ2-7; size: medium-sized; DNA: TGTGCCAGCAGCCAATACGGGAGTGATTCCTACGAGCAGTACTTC; CDR3: CASSQYGSDSYEQYF
D: TRBD1; V: TRBV7-8; J: TRBJ1-1; size: once; DNA: TGTGCCAGCAGCTTAGAAGGACAGGGGGCCCGGCAGTTCGTGAACACTGAAGCTTTCTTT; CDR3: CASSLEGQGARQFVNTEAFF
D: .; V: TRBV5-4; J: TRBJ1-1; size: .; DNA: TGTGCCAGCAGCTTGGAGAGGGCTCCTGAAGCTTTCTTT; CDR3: CASSLERAPEAFF
D: TRBD2; V: TRBV7-9; J: TRBJ2-7; size: .; DNA: TGTGCCAGCAGCTCACTAGCGGGGACAGGCGAGCAGTACTTC; CDR3: CASSSLAGTGEQYF
D: TRBD1; V: TRBV28; J: TRBJ2-7; size: .; DNA: TGTGCCAGCGGGGACAGGCGGTACGAGCAGTACTTC; CDR3: CASGDRRYEQYF
D: .; V: TRBV5-1; J: TRBJ1-6; size: .; DNA: TGCGCCAGCAGTGAGAGCTCCTATAATTCACCCCTCCACTTT; CDR3: CASSESSYNSPLHF
D: TRBD1; V: TRBV7-2; J: TRBJ2-5; size: .; DNA: TGTGCCAGCAGCTCAAACAGGGGAGAGACCCAGTACTTC; CDR3: CASSSNRGETQYF
D: .; V: TRBV5-1; J: TRBJ2-7; size: .; DNA: TGCGCCAGCAGCTTGGGGCCACCGGCAATAGGACAGTTCTACGAGCAGTACTTC; CDR3: CASSLGPPAIGQFYEQYF
D: TRBD2; V: TRBV28; J: TRBJ2-1; size: once; DNA: TGTGCCAGCAGGCGAACTAGCGGGAGGGAAAATGAGCAGTTCTTC; CDR3: CASRRTSGRENEQFF
D: .; V: TRBV4-2; J: TRBJ2-2; size: .; DNA: TGTGCCAGCAGCCAAGTTGGGGGGGGCCTTCTCGGGGAGCTGTTTTTT; CDR3: CASSQVGGGLLGELFF
D: .; V: TRBV28; J: TRBJ1-1; size: .; DNA: TGTGCCAGCAGTTTAGGAGGAGGGGAGTTTCGGGGAGCTTTCTTT; CDR3: CASSLGGGEFRGAFF
D: .; V: TRBV7-9; J: TRBJ2-3; size: once; DNA: TGTGCCAGCAGCTCCGGGGGGCGTATTCCTAGCACAGATACGCAGTATTTT; CDR3: CASSSGGRIPSTDTQYF
D: TRBD1; V: TRBV28; J: TRBJ1-1; size: .; DNA: TGTGCCAGCAGACTACAGGGGGTTTCGATGAACACTGAAGCTTTCTTT; CDR3: CASRLQGVSMNTEAFF
D: TRBD1; V: TRBV11-1; J: TRBJ2-3; size: .; DNA: TGTGCCAGCAGCCACCGGGACAGGGTTGCCACAGATACGCAGTATTTT; CDR3: CASSHRDRVATDTQYF
D: .; V: TRBV10-3; J: TRBJ1-1; size: .; DNA: TGTGCCATCAGTGAACCGGAGAGGACTGAAGCTTTCTTT; CDR3: CAISEPERTEAFF
D: TRBD1; V: TRBV2; J: TRBJ2-7; size: .; DNA: TGTGCCAGCACCCGGGACAGAGCCTACGAGCAGTACTTC; CDR3: CASTRDRAYEQYF
D: .; V: TRBV27; J: TRBJ2-3; size: .; DNA: TGTGCCAGCAGTTTAAATCCCCAAGCATATACGCAGTATTTT; CDR3: CASSLNPQAYTQYF
D: .; V: TRBV10-3; J: TRBJ1-5; size: .; DNA: TGTGCCATCAGTGTGTCTCGTCTCAATCAGCCCCAGCATTTT; CDR3: CAISVSRLNQPQHF
D: TRBD1; V: TRBV9; J: TRBJ2-7; size: .; DNA: TGTGCCAGCAGCGTAGCACAGGGGTCCTCCTACGAGCAGTACTTC; CDR3: CASSVAQGSSYEQYF
D: .; V: TRBV2; J: TRBJ2-3; size: .; DNA: TGTGCCAATGAAGACTCAGATACGCAGTATTTT; CDR3: CANEDSDTQYF
D: TRBD1; V: TRBV2; J: TRBJ1-2; size: .; DNA: TGTGCCAGCAGCCCACAGGGGGAGGGCTACACCTTC; CDR3: CASSPQGEGYTF
D: .; V: TRBV28; J: TRBJ2-5; size: .; DNA: TGTGCCAGCAGTTTAGGAGGGGAAGCAGAGACCCAGTACTTC; CDR3: CASSLGGEAETQYF
D: TRBD1; V: TRBV5-1; J: TRBJ2-5; size: .; DNA: TGCGCCAGCAGCCCACAGACAGGGCCCCAAGAGACCCAGTACTTC; CDR3: CASSPQTGPQETQYF
D: .; V: TRBV9; J: TRBJ2-6; size: .; DNA: TGTGCCAGCAGCGCAGTTTCTGGGGCCAACGTCCTGACTTTC; CDR3: CASSAVSGANVLTF
D: .; V: TRBV4-2; J: TRBJ2-7; size: .; DNA: TGTGCCAGCAGCCATTCTCTCGGGTACGAGCAGTACTTC; CDR3: CASSHSLGYEQYF
D: TRBD2; V: TRBV28; J: TRBJ2-4; size: .; DNA: TGTGCCAGCAGTGGGGGGGATGGAGGCAAAAACATTCAGTACTTC; CDR3: CASSGGDGGKNIQYF
D: .; V: TRBV18; J: TRBJ2-2; size: .; DNA: TGTGCCAGCTCACCCCCGCTTAAACCGGGCGGGGAGCTGTTTTTT; CDR3: CASSPPLKPGGELFF
D: .; V: TRBV28; J: TRBJ2-7; size: .; DNA: TGTGCCAGCGGGGGCACAATCATTCCCTACGAGCAGTACTTC; CDR3: CASGGTIIPYEQYF
D: TRBD2; V: TRBV27; J: TRBJ2-1; size: .; DNA: TGTGCCAGCAGTCCCCGCGGGAGAATCTACAATGAGCAGTTCTTC; CDR3: CASSPRGRIYNEQFF
D: TRBD2; V: TRBV9; J: TRBJ2-3; size: .; DNA: TGTGCCAGCAGCGTAGGAGCGGGGCTAAGCACAGATACGCAGTATTTT; CDR3: CASSVGAGLSTDTQYF
D: TRBD1; V: TRBV4-1; J: TRBJ1-6; size: .; DNA: TGCGCCAGCAGCCAATTGAGGGGGCAAAATTCACCCCTCCACTTT; CDR3: CASSQLRGQNSPLHF
D: .; V: TRBV28; J: TRBJ2-3; size: .; DNA: TGTGCCAGCAGTTCTCCCGGGAGAAGGACAGATACGCAGTATTTT; CDR3: CASSSPGRRTDTQYF
D: TRBD2; V: TRBV7-9; J: TRBJ2-7; size: .; DNA: TGTGCCAGCAGCTCGGGACTAGCGGGGACCCGCACGCAAATTTACGAGCAGTACTTC; CDR3: CASSSGLAGTRTQIYEQYF
D: .; V: TRBV30; J: TRBJ2-5; size: .; DNA: TGTGCCTGGAGTGTACGGTCAGGCCTACAAGAGACCCAGTACTTC; CDR3: CAWSVRSGLQETQYF
D: TRBD1; V: TRBV27; J: TRBJ1-2; size: .; DNA: TGTGCCAGCAGATCACAGGGGGCCGGGGGCTACACCTTC; CDR3: CASRSQGAGGYTF
D: .; V: TRBV28; J: TRBJ1-1; size: .; DNA: TGTGCCAGCAGTTTACACACAGGGTATTTCTTT; CDR3: CASSLHTGYFF
D: TRBD2; V: TRBV28; J: TRBJ2-3; size: .; DNA: TGTGCCAGCAATTACCTGAGTGTCTGGGCGGGAGGGCCCGGGAGCACAGATACGCAGTATTTT; CDR3: CASNYLSVWAGGPGSTDTQYF